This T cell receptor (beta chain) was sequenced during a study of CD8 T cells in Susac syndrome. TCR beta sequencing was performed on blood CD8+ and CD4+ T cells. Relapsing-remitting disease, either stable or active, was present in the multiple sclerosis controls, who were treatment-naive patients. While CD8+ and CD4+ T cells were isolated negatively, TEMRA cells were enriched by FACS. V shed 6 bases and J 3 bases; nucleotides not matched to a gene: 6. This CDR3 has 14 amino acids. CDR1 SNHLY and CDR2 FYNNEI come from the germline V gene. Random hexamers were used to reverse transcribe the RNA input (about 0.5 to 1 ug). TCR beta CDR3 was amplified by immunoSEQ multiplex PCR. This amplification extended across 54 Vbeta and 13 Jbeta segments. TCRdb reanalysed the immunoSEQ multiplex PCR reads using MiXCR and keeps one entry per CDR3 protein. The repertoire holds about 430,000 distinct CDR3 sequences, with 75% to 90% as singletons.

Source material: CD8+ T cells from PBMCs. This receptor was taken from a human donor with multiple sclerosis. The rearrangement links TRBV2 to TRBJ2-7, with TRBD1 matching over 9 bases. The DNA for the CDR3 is TGTGCCAGCAGGACAGGGGGTCCTTACTACGAGCAGTACTTC. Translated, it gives CASRTGGPYYEQYF.